This is a list of T cell receptor beta chains from one sample in a study of cytomegalovirus exposure and HLA in healthy donors. Profiling relied on immunoSEQ multiplex PCR, and the TCRdb table lists in-frame clones only, not all of them. The sample has roughly 200,000 clones; 77% are singletons. The sample taken for sequencing was PBMCs. These TCRs come from an older woman in good health and CMV-seropositive. Both conserved end residues are part of each CDR3. A D gene is named only where the DNA matches it firmly. Not all rows give a size; the values are once, few, many and, for expanded clones, a class.

>TRBD2|TRBJ2-3|TRBV30|.
TGTGCCTGGACCCGCTGGGCGGGAGGGCCCACAGATACGCAGTATTTT
CAWTRWAGGPTDTQYF
>.|TRBJ2-7|TRBV18|.
TGTGCCAGCTCACCACAGGAAGCGACCTCGGGGTACGAGCAGTACTTC
CASSPQEATSGYEQYF
>TRBD1|TRBJ2-6|TRBV18|.
TGTGCCAGCTCACCAAAAGGGGCGGACAGGGAGACTGGGGCCAACGTCCTGACTTTC
CASSPKGADRETGANVLTF
>TRBD1|TRBJ1-5|TRBV6-5|.
TGTGCCAGCAGTTACTCGGGTCAGGGGGGTCAGCCCCAGCATTTT
CASSYSGQGGQPQHF
>.|TRBJ2-5|TRBV28|few
TGTGCCAGCAGTCCCCCAGGGGAAGAGACCCAGTACTTC
CASSPPGEETQYF
>TRBD1|TRBJ1-3|TRBV5-1|once
TGCGCCAGCAGCAGACAGGGGCTTGACTCTGGAAACACCATATATTTT
CASSRQGLDSGNTIYF
>TRBD1|TRBJ1-5|TRBV9|.
TGTGCCAGCAGCGCAATGGACAGGGCGACGCCCCAGCATTTT
CASSAMDRATPQHF
>.|TRBJ1-1|TRBV10-3|.
TGTGCCATCAGGGGGTTGGGAGGGGTGGACACTGAAGCTTTCTTT
CAIRGLGGVDTEAFF
>TRBD1|TRBJ2-7|TRBV5-4|.
TGTGCCAGCAGCTTGACAGGGGGCGACCACTACGAGCAGTACTTC
CASSLTGGDHYEQYF
>TRBD1|TRBJ2-7|TRBV4-1|.
TGCGCCAGCAGCCAAGCGAGACAGGGCTCCAGGGAGCAGTACTTC
CASSQARQGSREQYF
>.|TRBJ2-5|TRBV27|.
TGTGCCAGCAGTTTACTTAGCGGAGAGACCCAGTACTTC
CASSLLSGETQYF
>TRBD1|TRBJ2-7|TRBV27|.
TGTGCCAGCAACAGGGGGCTAGGGTACGAGCAGTACTTC
CASNRGLGYEQYF
>.|TRBJ1-4|TRBV2|.
TGTGCCAGCAGCCGACAGTTTAATGAAAAACTGTTTTTT
CASSRQFNEKLFF
>.|TRBJ2-3|TRBV6-5|few
TGTGCCAGCAGTTACCCCCCAGACACAGATACGCAGTATTTT
CASSYPPDTDTQYF
>.|TRBJ1-5|TRBV30|.
TGTGCCTGGAGTGCAGGAAGCAATCAGCCCCAGCATTTT
CAWSAGSNQPQHF
>TRBD1|TRBJ2-7|TRBV11-3|.
TGTGCCAGCAGCCCAGGACAGGCGATCTCCTACGAGCAGTACTTC
CASSPGQAISYEQYF
>TRBD1|TRBJ1-1|TRBV6-5|.
TGTGCCAGCAGTTTCGGACAGGGTCCCCCTGAAGCTTTCTTT
CASSFGQGPPEAFF
>.|TRBJ1-5|TRBV7-9|.
TGTGCCAGCAGCCTTGACAGTCAGCCCCAGCATTTT
CASSLDSQPQHF
>.|TRBJ1-2|TRBV2|.
TGTGCCATCAGCAGGGATTCTAACTATGGCTACACCTTC
CAISRDSNYGYTF
>.|TRBJ1-6|TRBV18|once
TGTGCCAGCTCACCAAGGGAGAGCTCCTATAATTCACCCCTCCACTTT
CASSPRESSYNSPLHF
>.|TRBJ1-2|TRBV30|.
TGTGCCTGGAGTTTCCGGACTGGTCGCTATGGCTACACCTTC
CAWSFRTGRYGYTF
>.|TRBJ1-5|TRBV27|.
TGTGCCAGCAGTTTCAGGGAGGGCAATCAGCCCCAGCATTTT
CASSFREGNQPQHF
>.|TRBJ1-5|TRBV18|.
TGTGCCAGCTCCCAGGGTTATAGCAATCAGCCCCAGCATTTT
CASSQGYSNQPQHF
>.|TRBJ2-1|TRBV11-2|.
TGTGCCAGCAGCTTAGACAGGTACAATGAGCAGTTCTTC
CASSLDRYNEQFF
>.|TRBJ1-5|TRBV6-1|.
TGTGCCAGCAGTGAAGGGTGGGGGGGCGCATTTCAGCCCCAGCATTTT
CASSEGWGGAFQPQHF
>.|TRBJ1-1|TRBV9|once
TGTGCCAGCAGCGACGCCGGAGCCGCTGAAGCTTTCTTT
CASSDAGAAEAFF
>.|TRBJ1-2|TRBV29-1|.
TGCAGCGTCCACCCTGGGGGGGCAGGGGCCGGCTACACCTTC
CSVHPGGAGAGYTF
>.|TRBJ1-2|TRBV28|.
TGTGCCAGCAGCCTACAGTTCTATGGCTACACCTTC
CASSLQFYGYTF
>.|TRBJ1-4|TRBV10-1|.
TGCGCCAGCAGTGCACAGTTGGATGAAAAACTGTTTTTT
CASSAQLDEKLFF
>TRBD2|TRBJ2-5|TRBV29-1|.
TGCAGCACTCGTGCGGGGGGTGGGAACCAAGAGACCCAGTACTTC
CSTRAGGGNQETQYF
>.|TRBJ1-2|TRBV6-6|.
TGTGCCAGCAGTGCCTATCAGAGGGTGGAGGGTTATGGCTACACCTTC
CASSAYQRVEGYGYTF
>.|TRBJ1-2|TRBV6-4|.
TGTGCCAGCAGTGACGGGGGGTTTGGGAACTATGGCTACACCTTC
CASSDGGFGNYGYTF
>TRBD2|TRBJ2-1|TRBV10-3|.
TGTGCCATCAGCCCCTCGACTAGCGGGGGGACATACAATGAGCAGTTCTTC
CAISPSTSGGTYNEQFF
>TRBD2|TRBJ2-7|TRBV29-1|.
TGCAGCGTTAGGGGGGGCACTAGCGGATCAAGATACGAGCAGTACTTC
CSVRGGTSGSRYEQYF
>TRBD1|TRBJ1-2|TRBV30|.
TGTGCCACGGGACAGGGGGCCCATGGCTACACCTTC
CATGQGAHGYTF
>.|TRBJ2-5|TRBV5-1|.
TGCGCCAGCAGCTTGGCGCCGGAAGAGACCCAGTACTTC
CASSLAPEETQYF
>TRBD2|TRBJ2-7|TRBV5-1|.
TGCGCCAGCAGCTTGGGATGGACTAGCGGGAGGGCCGAACACTACGAGCAGTACTTC
CASSLGWTSGRAEHYEQYF
>.|TRBJ2-5|TRBV28|few
TGTGCCAGCAGTCCCGGGGGGCAGGAGGAGACCCAGTACTTC
CASSPGGQEETQYF
>TRBD2|TRBJ2-1|TRBV30|.
TGTGCCTGGAGTGTAGGACTAGCCAATGAGCAGTTCTTC
CAWSVGLANEQFF
>TRBD2|TRBJ2-2|TRBV30|once
TGTGCCTGGAGATTGTTAGCTAGCGGGAGGGCGGGGTCCACCGGGGAGCTGTTTTTT
CAWRLLASGRAGSTGELFF
>TRBD1|TRBJ2-7|TRBV5-1|once
TGCGCCAGCAGCTTGAGGGGGCTAAGTTACGAGCAGTACTTC
CASSLRGLSYEQYF
>TRBD1|TRBJ2-5|TRBV5-1|.
TGCGCCAGCAGCTCAGGACAGGGTGTAGAGGGAGAGACCCAGTACTTC
CASSSGQGVEGETQYF
>.|TRBJ2-5|TRBV27|.
TGTGCCAGCGGACGGATAACAGGGTGGGAGACCCAGTACTTC
CASGRITGWETQYF
>TRBD1|TRBJ1-4|TRBV5-1|.
TGCGCCAGCAGCCGGTCAGGGACAGGAGCGGATGAAAAACTGTTTTTT
CASSRSGTGADEKLFF
>.|TRBJ2-6|TRBV5-1|.
TGCGCCAGCAGCGAACTATCGGGGGCCAACGTCCTGACTTTC
CASSELSGANVLTF
>TRBD2|TRBJ2-3|TRBV9|.
TGTGCCAGCAGCGTAGGTCTAGCGGGGGAGGGGGATACGCAGTATTTT
CASSVGLAGEGDTQYF
>.|TRBJ2-3|TRBV5-6|few
TGTGCCAGCAGCCCTGACCTAGGCCTTAATACGCAGTATTTT
CASSPDLGLNTQYF
>TRBD1|TRBJ2-3|TRBV28|.
TGTGCCTCGACAGGGGTAGGAGATACGCAGTATTTT
CASTGVGDTQYF
>TRBD2|TRBJ2-5|TRBV10-3|.
TGTGCCATCAGTGAGTCGGCTAGCGGGAGGATGGGAGAGACCCAGTACTTC
CAISESASGRMGETQYF
>.|TRBJ1-1|TRBV7-9|few
TGTGCCAGCAGCTCCGAATCCTGGGCCCGAAAAGCTTTCTTT
CASSSESWARKAFF
>.|TRBJ1-4|TRBV6-5|.
TGTGCCAGCAGCATGGGGACAACCAATGAAAAACTGTTTTTT
CASSMGTTNEKLFF
>TRBD1|TRBJ2-5|TRBV5-1|.
TGCGCCAGCAGCTTGGGGACAGACAGGGTGAGGGAGACCCAGTACTTC
CASSLGTDRVRETQYF